This TCR beta chain was sequenced during a study of control samples from healthy donors and cancer patients. There are 13 residues in the CDR3. Germline V gives CDR1 DFQATT, CDR2 SNEGSKA (reference sequence). Trimming removed 3 bases at V and 5 bases at J, with 10 bases between. Data came from immunoSEQ multiplex PCR; TCRdb stores just in-frame clones and leaves some out. Among some 150,000 clones, nearly 96% were seen once, and the ten largest hold 0.85% to 1.3%. The chain uses TRBV20-1 and TRBJ2-2, with D unclear. Sequenced input: blood. The clonotype was recovered from a woman aged 25 to 45 in good health. The CDR3 DNA sequence: TGCAGTGCTAGTGTCGACGGGACCGGGGAGCTGTTTTTT. Its translation: CSASVDGTGELFF.